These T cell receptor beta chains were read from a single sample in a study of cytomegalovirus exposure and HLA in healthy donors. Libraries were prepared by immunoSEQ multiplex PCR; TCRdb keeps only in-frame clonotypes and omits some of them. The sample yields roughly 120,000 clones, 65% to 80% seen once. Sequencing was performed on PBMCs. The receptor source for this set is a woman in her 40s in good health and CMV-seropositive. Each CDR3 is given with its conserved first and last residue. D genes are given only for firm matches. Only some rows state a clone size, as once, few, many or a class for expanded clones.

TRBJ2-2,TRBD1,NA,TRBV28,CASSSVTGQAIGELFF,TGTGCCAGCAGTTCCGTTACGGGACAGGCAATCGGGGAGCTGTTTTTT
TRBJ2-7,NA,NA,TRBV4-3,CASSQGGTYEQYF,TGCGCCAGCAGTCAAGGCGGAACCTACGAGCAGTACTTC
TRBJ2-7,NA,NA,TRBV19,CASSIGLFSYEQYF,TGTGCCAGTAGTATTGGACTATTCTCCTACGAGCAGTACTTC
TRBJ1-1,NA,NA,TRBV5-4,CASSRTALVSTEAFF,TGTGCCAGCAGCAGGACAGCGCTCGTTAGCACTGAAGCTTTCTTT
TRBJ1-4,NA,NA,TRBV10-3,CAIGSGTNEKLFF,TGTGCCATCGGGTCGGGGACTAATGAAAAACTGTTTTTT
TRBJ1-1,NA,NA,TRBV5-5,CASSLAFLSNTEAFF,TGTGCCAGCAGCTTGGCCTTCCTTTCGAACACTGAAGCTTTCTTT
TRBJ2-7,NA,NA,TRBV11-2,CASSQGHSSYEQYF,TGTGCCAGCAGCCAGGGACACAGCTCCTACGAGCAGTACTTC
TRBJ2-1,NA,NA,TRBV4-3,CASSQDSGPMGEQFF,TGCGCCAGCAGCCAAGATAGCGGTCCTATGGGGGAGCAGTTCTTC
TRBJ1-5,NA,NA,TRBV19,CASRYSNQPQHF,TGTGCCAGTCGGTATAGCAATCAGCCCCAGCATTTT
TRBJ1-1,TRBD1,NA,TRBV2,CAFSFGDRGLRGEAFF,TGTGCCTTCTCTTTCGGGGACAGGGGGCTCAGGGGTGAAGCTTTCTTT
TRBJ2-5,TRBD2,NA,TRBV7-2,CASSLYLAGGQEETQYF,TGTGCCAGCAGCTTGTACCTAGCGGGAGGGCAGGAGGAGACCCAGTACTTC
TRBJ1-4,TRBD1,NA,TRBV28,CASSSRTGPNEKLFF,TGTGCCAGCAGTTCGAGGACAGGGCCTAATGAAAAACTGTTTTTT
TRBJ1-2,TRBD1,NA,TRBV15,CATSPRTGNHGYTF,TGTGCCACCAGCCCCCGGACAGGGAACCATGGCTACACCTTC
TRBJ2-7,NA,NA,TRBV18,CASSLTRVGSFYEQYF,TGTGCCAGCTCCCTTACTAGGGTTGGATCCTTCTACGAGCAGTACTTC
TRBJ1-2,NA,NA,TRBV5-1,CASSLGEYGYTF,TGCGCCAGCAGCTTGGGGGAGTATGGCTACACCTTC
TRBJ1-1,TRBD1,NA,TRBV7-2,CASSRDRGSADFYEAFF,TGTGCCAGCAGCCGGGACAGGGGAAGTGCGGACTTTTATGAAGCTTTCTTT
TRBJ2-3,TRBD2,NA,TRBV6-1,CASSAPLAGGRTDTQYF,TGTGCCAGCAGTGCTCCTCTAGCGGGGGGGCGCACAGATACGCAGTATTTT
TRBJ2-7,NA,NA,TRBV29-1,CSVTGTNEEQYF,TGCAGCGTTACAGGGACGAACGAAGAGCAGTACTTC
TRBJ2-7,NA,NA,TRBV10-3,CAIAEQVYEQYF,TGTGCCATCGCGGAACAGGTTTACGAGCAGTACTTC
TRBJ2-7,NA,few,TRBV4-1,CASSPGGAGSHYEQYF,TGCGCCAGCAGCCCCGGCGGGGCAGGTTCACACTACGAGCAGTACTTC
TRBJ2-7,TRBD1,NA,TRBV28,CASSFRDSGLYEQYF,TGTGCCAGCAGTTTCCGGGACAGTGGCCTGTACGAGCAGTACTTC
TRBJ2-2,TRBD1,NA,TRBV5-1,CASSVGQGNTGELFF,TGCGCCAGCAGCGTAGGACAGGGCAACACCGGGGAGCTGTTTTTT
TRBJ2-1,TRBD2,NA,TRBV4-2,CASSQEASGGASNEQFF,TGTGCCAGCAGCCAAGAGGCTAGCGGGGGGGCTAGCAATGAGCAGTTCTTC
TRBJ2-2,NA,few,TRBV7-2,CASSLRLPTGELFF,TGTGCCAGCAGCTTGAGACTACCCACCGGGGAGCTGTTTTTT
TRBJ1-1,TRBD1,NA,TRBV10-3,CAISTGTGTLHTEAFF,TGTGCCATCAGCACCGGGACAGGGACCCTTCACACTGAAGCTTTCTTT
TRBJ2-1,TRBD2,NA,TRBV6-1,CASSVSGVRSYNEQFF,TGTGCCAGCAGTGTTAGCGGGGTTCGTTCCTACAATGAGCAGTTCTTC
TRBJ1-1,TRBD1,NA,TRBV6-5,CASTRTGNTEASF,TGTGCCAGCACCCGGACAGGGAACACTGAAGCTTCCTTT
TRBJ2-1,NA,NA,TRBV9,CASSPRTDYNEQFF,TGTGCCAGCAGCCCTCGGACAGATTACAATGAGCAGTTCTTC
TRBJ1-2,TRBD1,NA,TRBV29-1,CSVSGTASLDYGYTF,TGCAGCGTCTCCGGGACAGCAAGTCTAGACTATGGCTACACCTTC
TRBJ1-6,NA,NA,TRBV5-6,CASSLKGGNSPLHF,TGTGCCAGCAGCTTGAAAGGGGGAAATTCACCCCTCCACTTT
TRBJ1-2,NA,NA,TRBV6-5,CASSYRGTGLGYGYTF,TGTGCCAGCAGTTACCGAGGAACAGGGTTGGGCTATGGCTACACCTTC
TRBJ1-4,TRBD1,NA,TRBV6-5,CASKKQGATNEKLFF,TGTGCCAGCAAAAAACAGGGGGCAACTAATGAAAAACTGTTTTTT
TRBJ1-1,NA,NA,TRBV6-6,CASSYSLAVNTEAFF,TGTGCCAGCAGTTACTCGTTGGCTGTGAACACTGAAGCTTTCTTT
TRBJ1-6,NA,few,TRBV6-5,CASRTRLVTGSPLHF,TGTGCCAGCAGAACTCGATTGGTAACAGGTTCACCCCTCCACTTT
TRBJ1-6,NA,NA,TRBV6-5,CATKQGRYSPLHF,TGTGCCACCAAACAGGGAAGGTATTCACCCCTCCACTTT
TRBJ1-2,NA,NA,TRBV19,CASSIGSAGRLYGYTF,TGTGCCAGTAGTATTGGGTCGGCGGGCCGACTCTATGGCTACACCTTC
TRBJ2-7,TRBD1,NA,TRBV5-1,CASRIRDSGTYEQYF,TGCGCCAGCAGAATTCGGGACAGTGGCACCTACGAGCAGTACTTC
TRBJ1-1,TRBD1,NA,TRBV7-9,CASSHPSTGGGAFF,TGTGCCAGCAGTCACCCTTCGACAGGGGGAGGAGCTTTCTTT
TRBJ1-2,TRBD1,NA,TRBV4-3,CASSQDSPGQGFTGYTF,TGCGCCAGCAGCCAAGATAGTCCGGGACAGGGGTTCACTGGCTACACCTTC
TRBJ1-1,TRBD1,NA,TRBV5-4,CASSLQGAFTEAFF,TGTGCCAGCAGCTTACAGGGGGCGTTCACTGAAGCTTTCTTT
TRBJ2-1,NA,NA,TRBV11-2,CASSLALQGPYNEQFF,TGTGCCAGCAGCTTAGCTCTGCAGGGGCCTTACAATGAGCAGTTCTTC
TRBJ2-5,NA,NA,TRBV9,CASSVDQETQYF,TGTGCCAGCAGCGTCGACCAAGAGACCCAGTACTTC
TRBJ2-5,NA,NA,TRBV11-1,CASSLVRLIGETQYF,TGTGCCAGCAGCTTAGTACGCCTAATTGGAGAGACCCAGTACTTC
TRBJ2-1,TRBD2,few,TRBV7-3,CASGRAGASYNEQFF,TGTGCCAGCGGCCGGGCGGGAGCCTCCTACAATGAGCAGTTCTTC
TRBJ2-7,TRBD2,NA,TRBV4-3,CASSQDLSGGGYEQYF,TGCGCCAGCAGCCAAGATCTTAGCGGGGGCGGATACGAGCAGTACTTC
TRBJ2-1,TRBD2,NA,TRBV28,CASSLQSGTRAIQQFF,TGTGCCAGCAGTCTACAGTCCGGGACTAGGGCGATACAACAGTTCTTC
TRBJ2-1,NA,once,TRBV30,CAWSGVTQGSEQFF,TGTGCCTGGAGTGGGGTGACCCAGGGGAGTGAGCAGTTCTTC
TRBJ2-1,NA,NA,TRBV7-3,CASSLDGRGIYNEQFF,TGTGCCAGCAGCTTAGATGGGCGCGGGATCTACAATGAGCAGTTCTTC
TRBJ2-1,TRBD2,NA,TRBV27,CASSPLAGEQFF,TGTGCCAGCAGTCCATTAGCGGGAGAGCAGTTCTTC
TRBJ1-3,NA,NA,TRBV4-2,CASSQSAVTVRNTIYF,TGTGCCAGCAGCCAATCCGCGGTGACCGTTCGGAACACCATATATTTT
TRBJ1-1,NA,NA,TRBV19,CASSISDSEAFF,TGTGCCAGTAGTATAAGCGACAGCGAAGCTTTCTTT
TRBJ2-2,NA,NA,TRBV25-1,CASSSPGRGMTGELFF,TGTGCCAGCAGTTCCCCGGGACGGGGGATGACCGGGGAGCTGTTTTTT